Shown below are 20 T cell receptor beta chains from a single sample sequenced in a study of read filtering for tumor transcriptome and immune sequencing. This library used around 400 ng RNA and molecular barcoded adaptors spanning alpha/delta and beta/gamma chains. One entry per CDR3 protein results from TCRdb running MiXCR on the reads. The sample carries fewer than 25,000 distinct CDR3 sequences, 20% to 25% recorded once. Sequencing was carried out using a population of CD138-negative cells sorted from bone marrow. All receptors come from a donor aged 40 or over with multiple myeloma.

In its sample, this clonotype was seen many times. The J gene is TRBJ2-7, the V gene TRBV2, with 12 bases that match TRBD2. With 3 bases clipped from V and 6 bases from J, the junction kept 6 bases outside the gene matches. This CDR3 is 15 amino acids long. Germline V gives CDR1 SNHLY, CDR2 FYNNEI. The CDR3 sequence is CASSEFRTSGIEQYF. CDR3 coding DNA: TGTGCCAGCAGTGAGTTCAGGACTAGCGGGATCGAGCAGTACTTC.

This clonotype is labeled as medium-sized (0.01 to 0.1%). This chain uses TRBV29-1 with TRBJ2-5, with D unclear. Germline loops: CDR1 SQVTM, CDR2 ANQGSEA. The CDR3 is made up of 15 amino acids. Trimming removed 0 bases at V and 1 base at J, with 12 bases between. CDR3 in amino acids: CSVEDRSSIQETQYF. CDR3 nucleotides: TGCAGCGTTGAAGATCGGTCATCTATCCAAGAGACCCAGTACTTC.

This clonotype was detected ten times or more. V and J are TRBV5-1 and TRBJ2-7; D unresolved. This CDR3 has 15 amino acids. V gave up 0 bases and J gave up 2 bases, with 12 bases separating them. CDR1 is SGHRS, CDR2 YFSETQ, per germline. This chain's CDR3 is CASSLAELSPYEQYF. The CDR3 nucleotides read TGCGCCAGCAGCTTGGCGGAATTATCGCCCTACGAGCAGTACTTC.

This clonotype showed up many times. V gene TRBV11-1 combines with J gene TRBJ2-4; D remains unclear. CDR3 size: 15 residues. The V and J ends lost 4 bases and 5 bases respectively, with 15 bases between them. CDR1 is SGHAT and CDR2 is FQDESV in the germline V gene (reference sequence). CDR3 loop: CASSSRWSVENIQYF. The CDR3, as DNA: TGTGCCAGCAGCTCCCGTTGGTCGGTAGAAAACATTCAGTACTTC.

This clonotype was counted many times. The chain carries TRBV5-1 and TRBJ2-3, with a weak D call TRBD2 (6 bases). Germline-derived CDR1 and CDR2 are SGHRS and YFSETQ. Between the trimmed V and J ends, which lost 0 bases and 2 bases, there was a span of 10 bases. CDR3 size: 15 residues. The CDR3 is CASSLVAGSTDTQYF. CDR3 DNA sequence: TGCGCCAGCAGCTTGGTCGCGGGGTCCACAGATACGCAGTATTTT.

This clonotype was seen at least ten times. CDR3 bases: TGCGCCAGCAGCCCGGAGGGGGGAGAGACCCAGTACTTC. The encoded protein is CASSPEGGETQYF. This chain joins TRBV5-1 and TRBJ2-5; D may match TRBD1 or TRBD2 (6 bases each). The germline gives CDR1 SGHRS, CDR2 YFSETQ. This CDR3 contains 13 residues. Trimming left V 4 bases short and J 4 bases short, with 11 bases between. Complete variable domain (other parts from reference TRBV5-1 and TRBJ2-5): KAGVTQTPRYLIKTRGQQVTLSCSPISGHRSVSWYQQTPGQGLQFLFEYFSETQRNKGNFPGRFSGRQFSNSRSEMNVSTLELGDSALYLCASSPEGGETQYFGPGTRLLVL.

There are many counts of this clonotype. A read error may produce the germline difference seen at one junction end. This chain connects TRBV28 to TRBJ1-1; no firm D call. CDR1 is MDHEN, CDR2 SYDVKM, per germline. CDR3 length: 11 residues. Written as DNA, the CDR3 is TGCGCCACAGAGATGAACACTGAAGCTTTCTTT. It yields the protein CATEMNTEAFF.

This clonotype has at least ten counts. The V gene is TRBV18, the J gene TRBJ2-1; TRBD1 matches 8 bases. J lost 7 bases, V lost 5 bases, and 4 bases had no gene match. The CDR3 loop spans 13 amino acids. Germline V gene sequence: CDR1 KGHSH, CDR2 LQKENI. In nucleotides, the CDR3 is TGTGCCAGCTCATCCACAGGGGGGAATGAGCAGTTCTTC. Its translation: CASSSTGGNEQFF.

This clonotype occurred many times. In DNA, the CDR3 is TGTGCCAGCAGTTTAGGTAGTGGACCAGCGGCCACCTTC. Encoded protein: CASSLGSGPAATF. The chain employs TRBV28 and TRBJ1-2; no clear D gene. V gave up 2 bases and J gave up 13 bases, with 17 bases separating them. The CDR3 has 13 residues. Per the germline V gene, CDR1 is MDHEN and CDR2 is SYDVKM.

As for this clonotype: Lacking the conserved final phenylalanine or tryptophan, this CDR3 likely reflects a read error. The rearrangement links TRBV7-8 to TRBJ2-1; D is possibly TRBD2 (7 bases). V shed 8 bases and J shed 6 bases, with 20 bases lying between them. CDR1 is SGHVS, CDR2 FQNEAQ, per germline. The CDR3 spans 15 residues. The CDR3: CASGQGRESTNEQFL. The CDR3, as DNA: TGTGCCAGCGGCCAGGGGCGGGAGAGTACCAATGAGCAGTTCCTC.

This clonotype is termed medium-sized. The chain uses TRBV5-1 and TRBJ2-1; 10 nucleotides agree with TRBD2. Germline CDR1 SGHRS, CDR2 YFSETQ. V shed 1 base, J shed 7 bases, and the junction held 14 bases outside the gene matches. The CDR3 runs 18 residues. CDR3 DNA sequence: TGCGCCAGCAGCTTGTACCAGACTAGCGGGCAAATACCTAATGAGCAGTTCTTC. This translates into CASSLYQTSGQIPNEQFF. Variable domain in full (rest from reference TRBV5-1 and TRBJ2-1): KAGVTQTPRYLIKTRGQQVTLSCSPISGHRSVSWYQQTPGQGLQFLFEYFSETQRNKGNFPGRFSGRQFSNSRSEMNVSTLELGDSALYLCASSLYQTSGQIPNEQFFGPGTRLTVL.

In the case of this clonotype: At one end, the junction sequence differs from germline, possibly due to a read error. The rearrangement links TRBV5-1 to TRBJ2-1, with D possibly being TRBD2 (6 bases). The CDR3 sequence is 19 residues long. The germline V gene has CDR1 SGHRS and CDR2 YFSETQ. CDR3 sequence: CASSWGLAGTRRTYSEQFF. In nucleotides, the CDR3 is TGCGCCAGCAGCTGGGGACTGGCGGGAACTCGTCGCACCTACAGTGAGCAGTTCTTC. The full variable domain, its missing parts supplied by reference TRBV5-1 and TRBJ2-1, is KAGVTQTPRYLIKTRGQQVTLSCSPISGHRSVSWYQQTPGQGLQFLFEYFSETQRNKGNFPGRFSGRQFSNSRSEMNVSTLELGDSALYLCASSWGLAGTRRTYSEQFFGPGTRLTVL.

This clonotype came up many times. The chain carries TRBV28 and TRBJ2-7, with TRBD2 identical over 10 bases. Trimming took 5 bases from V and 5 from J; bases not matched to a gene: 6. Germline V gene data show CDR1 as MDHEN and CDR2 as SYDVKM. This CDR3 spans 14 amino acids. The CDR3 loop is CASSASGRAHEQYF. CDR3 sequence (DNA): TGTGCCAGCAGTGCCAGCGGGAGGGCCCACGAGCAGTACTTC.

CDR3 sequence reads: CASSQDRTSGEIGELFF. CDR3 nucleotide sequence: TGCGCCAGCAGCCAAGATCGCACTAGTGGGGAGATCGGGGAGCTGTTTTTT. The rearrangement uses TRBV4-1 and TRBJ2-2, with D perhaps matching TRBD2 (5 bases). Trimming left V 0 bases short and J 7 bases short, with 18 bases between. There are 17 residues in the CDR3. CDR1 is MGHRA and CDR2 is YSYEKL in the germline V gene.

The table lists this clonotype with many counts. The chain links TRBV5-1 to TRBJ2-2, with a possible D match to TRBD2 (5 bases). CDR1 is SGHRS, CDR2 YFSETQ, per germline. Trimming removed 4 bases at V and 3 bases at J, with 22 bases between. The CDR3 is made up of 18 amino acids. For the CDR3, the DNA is TGCGCCAGCAGCGCCGGAGGCGGTGCGGGCCACTACACCGGGGAGCTGTTTTTT. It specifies CASSAGGGAGHYTGELFF.

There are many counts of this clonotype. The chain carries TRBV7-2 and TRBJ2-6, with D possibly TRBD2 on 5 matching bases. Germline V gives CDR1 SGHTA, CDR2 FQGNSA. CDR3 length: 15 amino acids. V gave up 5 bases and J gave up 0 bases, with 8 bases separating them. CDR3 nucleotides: TGTGCCAGCAGCCCACGGGGCTCTGGGGCCAACGTCCTGACTTTC. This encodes CASSPRGSGANVLTF. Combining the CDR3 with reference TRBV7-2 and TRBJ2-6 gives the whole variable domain GAGVSQSPSNKVTEKGKDVELRCDPISGHTALYWYRQSLGQGLEFLIYFQGNSAPDKSGLPSDRFSAERTGGSVSTLTIQRTQQEDSAVYLCASSPRGSGANVLTFGAGSRLTVL.

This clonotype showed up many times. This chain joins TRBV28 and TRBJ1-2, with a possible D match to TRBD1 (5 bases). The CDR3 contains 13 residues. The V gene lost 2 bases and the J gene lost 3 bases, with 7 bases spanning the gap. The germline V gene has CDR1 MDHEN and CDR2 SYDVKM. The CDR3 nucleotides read TGTGCCAGCAGTTTAGAGGGGTACTATGGCTACACCTTC. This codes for CASSLEGYYGYTF.

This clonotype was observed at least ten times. The CDR3 loop is CSASDRDRGLNEQFF. CDR3 DNA: TGCAGTGCTAGTGATCGGGACAGGGGTCTCAATGAGCAGTTCTTC. The chain employs TRBV20-1 and TRBJ2-1, with 10 positions matching TRBD1. This CDR3 is 15 amino acids long. Germline CDR1 reads DFQATT; CDR2 reads SNEGSKA (reference sequence). The trim removed 3 bases at V and 6 bases at J, leaving 8 bases unmatched.

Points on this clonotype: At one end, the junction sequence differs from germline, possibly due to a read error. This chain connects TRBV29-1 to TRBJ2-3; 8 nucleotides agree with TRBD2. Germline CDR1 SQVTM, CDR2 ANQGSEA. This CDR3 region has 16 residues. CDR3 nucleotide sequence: TGCAGCGTTGAAGGAGTAGCGGGGATTAGCACAGATACGCGGTATTTT. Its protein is CSVEGVAGISTDTRYF.

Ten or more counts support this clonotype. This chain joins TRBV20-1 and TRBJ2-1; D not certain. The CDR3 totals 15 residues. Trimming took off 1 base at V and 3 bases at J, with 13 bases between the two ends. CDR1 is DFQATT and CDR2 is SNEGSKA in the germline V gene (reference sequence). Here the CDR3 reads CSARVRGAGYNEQFF. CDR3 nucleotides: TGCAGTGCTAGAGTCCGAGGAGCAGGCTACAATGAGCAGTTCTTC.